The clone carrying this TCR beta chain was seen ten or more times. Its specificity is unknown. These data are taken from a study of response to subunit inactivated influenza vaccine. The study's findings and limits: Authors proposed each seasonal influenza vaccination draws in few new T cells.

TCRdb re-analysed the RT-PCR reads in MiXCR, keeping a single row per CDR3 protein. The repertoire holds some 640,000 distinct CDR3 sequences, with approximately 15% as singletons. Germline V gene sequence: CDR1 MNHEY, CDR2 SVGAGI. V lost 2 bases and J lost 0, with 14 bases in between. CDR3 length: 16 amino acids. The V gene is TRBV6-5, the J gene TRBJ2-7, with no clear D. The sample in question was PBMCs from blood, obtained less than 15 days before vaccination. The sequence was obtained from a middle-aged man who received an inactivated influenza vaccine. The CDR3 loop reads CASSYGSGTSSYEQYF. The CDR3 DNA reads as TGTGCCAGCAGTTACGGGTCTGGTACCAGCTCCTACGAGCAGTACTTC.